The 23 T cell receptor beta chains below come from one sample, sequenced in a study of T cells in Graves' hyperthyroidism and ophthalmopathy (dated by TCRdb to between 2018 and 2021). The library was generated by multiplex PCR. Data came from an Illumina HiSeq 2000. Amplification of TCR beta CDR3 regions was carried out from RNA transcripts. The first round of RT-PCR for the TCR CDR3 was performed with the HTBI primer set and the Qiagen OneStep RT-PCR kit. Starting from the raw public reads, TCRdb applied fastp trimming at Q25, assembled clones with MiXCR and retained in-frame beta chains. Identical CDR3 proteins give one entry, which carries the most common genes and DNA. For this sample there are over 400,000 distinct CDR3 sequences; about 20% appear just once. The ten biggest clones cover under 55% of the sample. Sequenced sample: blood. The receptors here all came from a woman aged 65 to 85 with Graves' ophthalmopathy.

The chain links TRBV20-1 to TRBJ2-1; D remains unclear. From germline, CDR1 is DFQATT and CDR2 SNEGSKA (reference sequence). Trimming removed 0 bases from V and 0 bases from J, with 12 bases in between. The CDR3 length is 16 residues. CDR3 DNA sequence: TGCAGTGCTAGAGACTACAGTCCGAGCTCCTACAATGAGCAGTTCTTC. It is translated as CSARDYSPSSYNEQFF.

This sequence joins TRBV16 and TRBJ1-2; D gene uncertain. The V gene's germline CDR1 is KGHSY and CDR2 FQNENV. The CDR3 consists of 15 residues. Trimming left V 1 base short and J 0 bases short, with 9 bases between. This chain's CDR3 is CASSQLNRPNYGYTF. DNA for the CDR3: TGTGCCAGCAGCCAATTAAACAGACCTAACTATGGCTACACCTTC. Looking up the rest from reference TRBV16 and TRBJ1-2 gives the full variable domain: GEEVAQTPKHLVRGEGQKAKLYCAPIKGHSYVFWYQQVLKNEFKFLISFQNENVFDETGMPKERFSAKCLPNSPCSLEIQATKLEDSAVYFCASSQLNRPNYGYTFGSGTRLTVV.

This clonotype occurred a few times. The CDR3 region is CASSFGARETQYF. In DNA, the CDR3 is TGTGCCAGCAGTTTCGGGGCACGGGAGACCCAGTACTTC. The rearrangement uses TRBV12-3 or TRBV12-4 and TRBJ2-5; the D gene could be TRBD1 or TRBD2 (5 bases each). This CDR3 has 13 residues. Trimming shortened V by 3 bases and J by 5 bases, and 10 bases separated the two germline ends.

There are many counts of this clonotype. CDR3 region: CASSAPSRGVSNQPQHF. CDR3 coding DNA: TGTGCCAGCAGTGCCCCCAGCAGGGGAGTGAGCAATCAGCCCCAGCATTTT. This rearrangement joins TRBV2 to TRBJ1-5; TRBD1 might be the D (6 bases). The CDR3 has 17 residues. V was trimmed by 4 bases and J by 1 base, leaving 17 bases between them. The germline V gene has CDR1 SNHLY and CDR2 FYNNEI.

This clonotype has at least ten counts. CDR3: CASSLRDSSYEQYF. The CDR3, as DNA: TGTGCCAGCAGCCTCCGGGACTCCTCCTACGAGCAGTACTTC. J is TRBJ2-7 and V is TRBV7-8, with D perhaps TRBD2 (6 bases). V lost 5 bases and J 0 bases, leaving 11 bases between the germline ends. This CDR3 comprises 14 residues. CDR1 and CDR2 from the germline V gene are SGHVS and FQNEAQ.

This chain links TRBV19 with TRBJ1-5; D is unclear. The V end lost 3 bases, the J end lost 5 bases, and 17 bases lay between the germline ends. The CDR3 loop spans 16 amino acids. Germline V gene data show CDR1 as LNHDA and CDR2 as SQIVND (reference sequence). In nucleotides, the CDR3 is TGTGCCAGTAGTATGGACTCCCGGTTCGGTTATCAGCCCCAGCATTTT. The encoded protein is CASSMDSRFGYQPQHF.

This clonotype has a single count. The chain employs TRBV6-1 and TRBJ2-1, with TRBD1 matching 11 bases. The CDR3 runs 16 residues. Per the germline V gene, CDR1 is MNHNS and CDR2 is SASEGT. J was trimmed by 5 bases and V by 8 bases; bases with no gene match: 11. The CDR3 DNA follows: TGTGCCAGCGGCCGGGACAGGGGGGTTACTCACAATGAGCAGTTCTTC. This codes for CASGRDRGVTHNEQFF.

The table lists this clonotype with a few counts. The chain combines TRBV7-2 with TRBJ2-7; 8 positions agree with TRBD2. Germline values: CDR1 SGHTA, CDR2 FQGNSA. J gave up 3 bases and V 0 bases, and 4 bases lay outside the gene matches. The CDR3 covers 15 residues. Here the CDR3 reads CASSLAAGDLYEQYF. The CDR3 nucleotides are TGTGCCAGCAGCTTAGCAGCGGGAGATCTCTACGAGCAGTACTTC.

The chain recombines TRBV19 with TRBJ2-5, with 11 bases fitting TRBD2. There are 15 residues in the CDR3. CDR1 and CDR2 from the germline V gene are LNHDA and SQIVND (reference sequence). The trim removed 6 bases at V and 5 bases at J, leaving 8 bases unmatched. The DNA of the CDR3 is TGTGCCAGTAGCCAGACTAGCGGGGCCTGGGAGACCCAGTACTTC. Protein product: CASSQTSGAWETQYF.

This rearrangement joins TRBV9 to TRBJ2-2; tentative D call: TRBD2 (5 bases). CDR1 is SGDLS, CDR2 YYNGEE, per germline. The CDR3 spans 14 residues. V was trimmed by 7 bases and J by 7 bases, leaving 17 bases between them. CDR3 nucleotides: TGTGCCAGCGGGGAGACGGTGTTAGACGGGGAGCTGTTTTTT. The encoded protein is CASGETVLDGELFF.

The chain is built from TRBV19 and TRBJ2-1; 14 positions match TRBD2. V shed 3 bases and J 7 bases; nucleotides not matched to a gene: 8. CDR1 LNHDA and CDR2 SQIVND come from the germline V gene (reference sequence). The CDR3 runs to 17 residues. The CDR3 is CASSIPSGLAGVNEQFF. DNA of the CDR3: TGTGCCAGTAGTATCCCCTCGGGACTAGCGGGAGTAAATGAGCAGTTCTTC.

This clonotype has more than one count but fewer than ten. This chain uses TRBV5-1 with TRBJ2-1; D unclear. Germline assignment: CDR1 SGHRS and CDR2 YFSETQ. This CDR3 has 15 residues. V shed 5 bases and J shed 1 base, with 13 bases lying between them. The CDR3 DNA is TGCGCCAGCAGGCGAGAGGCCAATTCCTACAATGAGCAGTTCTTC. This codes for CASRREANSYNEQFF.

In its sample, this clonotype was seen a few times. The V and J genes are TRBV2 and TRBJ2-3; 7 positions agree with TRBD2. CDR1 is SNHLY and CDR2 is FYNNEI in the germline V gene. With V trimmed by 7 bases and J by 4 bases, 11 bases remained unmatched. This CDR3 spans 15 amino acids. The CDR3 sequence: CASKRRAGLSDTQYF. DNA of the CDR3: TGTGCCAGCAAACGACGAGCGGGACTTTCAGATACGCAGTATTTT.

Notes on this clonotype: A read error may be the cause here, since a much bigger clone is one base away. J is TRBJ1-1 and V is TRBV28; D is undetermined. This CDR3 contains 11 residues. CDR1 and CDR2 from the germline V gene are MDHEN and SYDVKM. The CDR3 region is CASGENAEAFF. CDR3 coding DNA: TGTGCCAGCGGAGAGAACGCTGAAGCTTTCTTT.

This rearrangement joins TRBV7-9 to TRBJ1-6; a possible D gene is TRBD1 (5 bases). The CDR3 runs 14 residues. The germline V gene encodes CDR1 SEHNR and CDR2 FQNEAQ (reference sequence). The germline V and J ends were trimmed by 4 bases and 10 bases, with 14 bases remaining between them. The CDR3 spells CASSSPGESSPLHF. The DNA of the CDR3 is TGTGCCAGCAGCTCCCCGGGGGAAAGCTCACCCCTCCACTTT.

This clonotype came up a few times. The chain uses TRBV20-1 and TRBJ2-5, with D tentatively TRBD1 (6 bases). V was shortened by 4 bases and J by 1 base, with 19 bases between the two germline ends. The CDR3 totals 16 residues. Germline CDR1 DFQATT, CDR2 SNEGSKA (reference sequence). The CDR3 loop reads CSATRQDAGIQETQYF. The CDR3 DNA sequence: TGCAGTGCTACACGACAGGATGCCGGAATCCAAGAGACCCAGTACTTC.

This clonotype was picked up a small number of times. The chain is built from TRBV6-5 and TRBJ2-5; D not resolved. In germline, CDR1 is MNHEY, CDR2 SVGAGI. This CDR3 has 13 amino acids. The V gene lost 2 bases and the J gene lost 2 bases, with 6 bases spanning the gap. The CDR3 DNA is TGTGCCAGCAGTTACAACAGACAAGAGACCCAGTACTTC. Protein product: CASSYNRQETQYF.

This clonotype was detected a few times. CDR3 in DNA: TGCAGCGTTGGACATACACCCTACGAGCAGTACTTC. Translated: CSVGHTPYEQYF. This chain connects TRBV20-1 to TRBJ2-7, with D perhaps TRBD1 (5 bases). In germline, CDR1 is DFQATT, CDR2 SNEGSKA (reference sequence). The CDR3 runs 12 residues.

The rearrangement joins TRBV11-3 to TRBJ1-2; D possibly corresponds to TRBD1 (5 bases). The CDR3 is 15 residues long. The V gene's germline CDR1 is SGHNT and CDR2 YENEEA. V lost 5 bases to trimming and J lost 4 bases, with 17 bases between them. In nucleotides, the CDR3 is TGTGCCAGCAGCCAAGGACACGCTTCCCCCTATGGCTACACCTTC. Its protein product is CASSQGHASPYGYTF.

This clonotype came up many times. The chain employs TRBV20-1 and TRBJ2-5; 9 bases map to TRBD2. The V gene end was trimmed by 0 bases and the J gene end by 12 bases; junction bases not matched to a gene: 17. The CDR3 length is 16 residues. Germline assignment: CDR1 DFQATT and CDR2 SNEGSKA (reference sequence). The CDR3 loop is CSARDLSGGLARVEYF. CDR3 nucleotides: TGCAGTGCTAGAGATCTTTCCGGGGGACTAGCTCGTGTGGAGTACTTC.

CDR3 protein: CASSLSGRAKYEQYF. CDR3 DNA sequence: TGTGCCAGTTCCCTCTCCGGGAGGGCCAAGTACGAGCAGTACTTC. The rearrangement links TRBV19 to TRBJ2-7, with TRBD2 matching over 8 bases. The trim removed 8 bases at V and 4 bases at J, leaving 13 bases unmatched. The CDR3 totals 15 residues. Germline assignment: CDR1 LNHDA and CDR2 SQIVND (reference sequence).

Only a few counts were recorded for this clonotype. The chain links TRBV9 to TRBJ2-3; 7 positions match TRBD2. This CDR3 contains 18 residues. The trim removed 0 bases at V and 2 bases at J, leaving 12 bases unmatched. The germline CDR1 and CDR2 sequences are SGDLS and YYNGEE. The CDR3 DNA follows: TGTGCCAGCAGCGTAGATCTCCCGCAGCGGGGCATCACAGATACGCAGTATTTT. Protein product: CASSVDLPQRGITDTQYF.

This clonotype occurred a few times. This chain connects TRBV2 to TRBJ1-4, with D tentatively TRBD1 (5 bases). The CDR3 contains 15 residues. V was trimmed by 4 bases and J by 3 bases, leaving 12 bases between them. Germline lookup yields CDR1 SNHLY and CDR2 FYNNEI. The chain's CDR3 is CASSARGAANEKLFF. The CDR3 bases are TGTGCCAGCAGTGCCCGTGGGGCGGCTAATGAAAAACTGTTTTTT.